This T cell receptor beta chain was captured by sequencing in a study of response to subunit inactivated influenza vaccine. This CDR3 is 16 amino acids long. Germline CDR1 reads SGHDT; CDR2 reads YYEEEE. V was trimmed by 1 base and J by 0 bases, leaving 11 bases between them. Comment on this clonotype: Its matching antigen is unknown.

Whole-study findings and limits: Few new T cells, the authors suggested, are recruited by each seasonal influenza vaccination.

TCRdb itself ran the RT-PCR reads through MiXCR, one entry per CDR3 protein. Of 450,000 to 700,000 distinct CDR3 sequences listed, roughly 15% are singletons. This receptor was taken from a man aged 50-59 years who received an inactivated influenza vaccine. V usage is TRBV5-6 and J usage is TRBJ2-1, with D possibly being TRBD2 (6 bases). This material consisted of PBMCs from blood, taken 11 to 12 days after vaccination. CDR3 amino acids: CASSLWAGSSYNEQFF. The CDR3 DNA is TGTGCCAGCAGCTTGTGGGCGGGGAGCTCCTACAATGAGCAGTTCTTC.